This record covers a single TCR beta chain. Antigen specificity is unknown. This entry is derived from a study of CD8 T cells in Susac syndrome. Looking at the study overall: Treatment status at blood draw for the Susac syndrome patients was therapy-naive, corticosteroids, or intravenous immunoglobulin alone.

Trimming took 7 bases from V and 6 from J, leaving 7 bases between them. The CDR3 is 11 residues long. Germline CDR1 SNHLY, CDR2 FYNNEI. Findings of the study overall: Clonal expansion involving Susac CD8+ cells peaked in TEMRA cells and active patients. Susac-specific public clones in total CD8+ repertoires numbered some 15; in CD8+ TEMRA repertoires, they numbered a few.

Reverse transcription of roughly 0.5 to 1 ug RNA used random hexamers. A single record per CDR3 protein comes from TCRdb applying MiXCR to the immunoSEQ multiplex PCR reads. Here the sample spans fewer than 150,000 distinct CDR3 sequences, 85% to 95% being singletons. TCR beta was sequenced from blood CD8+ and CD4+ T cells. Sequenced sample: CD8+ T cells from PBMCs. This sequence joins TRBV2 and TRBJ2-1; D gene ambiguous. The sequence was obtained from a human donor with Susac syndrome. CDR3 sequence: CASTPTNEQFF. The CDR3 DNA sequence: TGTGCCAGCACCCCTACCAATGAGCAGTTCTTC.